These T cell receptor beta chains were read from a single sample in a study of T cell responses to AZD1222 COVID-19 vaccine. Generated by immunoSEQ multiplex PCR, the TCRdb table keeps only in-frame clones and is missing some. The table includes about 110,000 clones, 88% detected once. Here the sequenced sample was peripheral blood, taken on day 0 of AZD1222 vaccination. These receptors originate from an adult in good health. Both conserved end residues are part of each CDR3. D genes are given only for firm matches. Some rows have no size entry. The others give once, few or many, or a class for an expanded clone.

clone size: -; D gene: TRBD1; J gene: TRBJ2-1; V gene: TRBV5-4; CDR3 protein: CASSQGQGSRNEQFF; CDR3 DNA: TGTGCCAGCAGCCAAGGACAGGGGTCTCGGAATGAGCAGTTCTTC
clone size: -; D gene: -; J gene: TRBJ2-3; V gene: TRBV5-4; CDR3 protein: CASSLAGIDTQYF; CDR3 DNA: TGTGCCAGCAGCTTGGCTGGGATAGATACGCAGTATTTT
clone size: once; D gene: -; J gene: TRBJ1-1; V gene: TRBV6-5; CDR3 protein: CASRGTLVPTEAFF; CDR3 DNA: TGTGCCAGCAGAGGTACACTCGTCCCCACTGAAGCTTTCTTT
clone size: -; D gene: -; J gene: TRBJ2-3; V gene: TRBV6-5; CDR3 protein: CASSSPGTDTQYF; CDR3 DNA: TGTGCCAGCAGTTCCCCAGGAACAGATACGCAGTATTTT
clone size: -; D gene: -; J gene: TRBJ2-3; V gene: TRBV3-1/TRBV3-2; CDR3 protein: CASSQDLVVDTQYF; CDR3 DNA: TGTGCCAGCAGCCAAGACCTAGTGGTAGATACGCAGTATTTT
clone size: -; D gene: TRBD1; J gene: TRBJ1-1; V gene: TRBV7-9; CDR3 protein: CASSLEGTATEAFF; CDR3 DNA: TGTGCCAGCAGCTTAGAGGGGACAGCTACTGAAGCTTTCTTT
clone size: -; D gene: TRBD2; J gene: TRBJ2-1; V gene: TRBV9; CDR3 protein: CASSVDPSGRAVDEQFF; CDR3 DNA: TGTGCCAGCAGCGTAGACCCTAGCGGGAGGGCCGTGGATGAGCAGTTCTTC
clone size: once; D gene: TRBD1; J gene: TRBJ1-5; V gene: TRBV18; CDR3 protein: CASSPRTGGGQPQHF; CDR3 DNA: TGTGCCAGCTCACCTAGGACAGGGGGCGGTCAGCCCCAGCATTTT
clone size: -; D gene: TRBD1; J gene: TRBJ2-5; V gene: TRBV29-1; CDR3 protein: CSVEGVGQGLETQYF; CDR3 DNA: TGCAGCGTTGAAGGGGTGGGACAGGGGTTGGAGACCCAGTACTTC
clone size: -; D gene: -; J gene: TRBJ2-5; V gene: TRBV6-5; CDR3 protein: CASSVVHTSLETQYF; CDR3 DNA: TGTGCCAGCAGCGTAGTTCATACTAGCTTGGAGACCCAGTACTTC
clone size: -; D gene: -; J gene: TRBJ1-5; V gene: TRBV10-3; CDR3 protein: CAISESSGNSNQPQHF; CDR3 DNA: TGTGCCATCAGTGAGTCTTCAGGCAATAGCAATCAGCCCCAGCATTTT
clone size: -; D gene: TRBD2; J gene: TRBJ2-5; V gene: TRBV5-1; CDR3 protein: CASSLRGLAGGWQETQYF; CDR3 DNA: TGCGCCAGCAGCTTGAGAGGACTAGCGGGGGGATGGCAAGAGACCCAGTACTTC
clone size: once; D gene: -; J gene: TRBJ1-3; V gene: TRBV7-6; CDR3 protein: CASSSRASSGNTIYF; CDR3 DNA: TGTGCCAGCAGCTCCAGGGCGAGCTCTGGAAACACCATATATTTT
clone size: -; D gene: -; J gene: TRBJ2-3; V gene: TRBV24-1; CDR3 protein: CATSDSAADTQYF; CDR3 DNA: TGTGCCACCAGTGATTCTGCCGCGGATACGCAGTATTTT
clone size: -; D gene: -; J gene: TRBJ2-1; V gene: TRBV19; CDR3 protein: CASSSHQGLEQFF; CDR3 DNA: TGTGCCAGTAGTTCTCACCAGGGACTCGAGCAGTTCTTC
clone size: -; D gene: TRBD2; J gene: TRBJ2-3; V gene: TRBV2; CDR3 protein: CASRGTSGNTDTQYF; CDR3 DNA: TGTGCCAGCAGGGGGACTAGCGGGAACACAGATACGCAGTATTTT
clone size: -; D gene: -; J gene: TRBJ2-1; V gene: TRBV6-4; CDR3 protein: CASSPGLMTNEQFF; CDR3 DNA: TGTGCCAGCAGCCCGGGACTTATGACGAATGAGCAGTTCTTC